This T cell receptor (beta chain) stems from a study of T cell repertoires in cytomegalovirus infection. Study in general: CMV epitopes, recently identified HLA-C-restricted and well-studied HLA-B-restricted, were used. Whole-study findings and limits: HLA-C-restricted CMV-specific TCR beta clonotypes prevailed in the ex vivo response.

Comment on this clonotype: Its antigen remains unknown.

TCRdb reanalysed the reads using MiXCR and keeps one entry per CDR3 protein. This repertoire shows 750,000 to 900,000 distinct CDR3 sequences, almost 30% found once; its top ten account for around 12%. CDR3 size: 16 residues. V was cut by 6 bases and J by 5 bases, with 20 bases left in between. CDR1 LGHNA and CDR2 YNFKEQ come from the germline V gene. This sequence joins TRBV4-2 and TRBJ2-1; D is possibly TRBD2 (6 bases). The origin of this receptor is a human donor in good health (CMV status not recorded). Some clones in this sample may be carry-over from other donors' samples. Sequencing used cultured CD8+ T cells from PBMCs, obtained from culture after CMV antigen stimulation. For the CDR3, the DNA is TGTGCCAGCAGATGGGACCCGGGACTCCCAAACAATGAGCAGTTCTTC. The encoded protein is CASRWDPGLPNNEQFF.